This T cell receptor (beta chain) was found in a study of T cells expressing NK-cell markers. Study at large: Repertoire data for TCR beta were derived from sorted T cells (CD3+CD56+NKG2C+, CD3+CD56+NKG2C- and CD3+CD56-NKG2C+). Study-level points and caveats: In 6 or 7 donors, dominant NKG2C+ clonotypes were about 1.0-8% of CD8+ T cells. Topping the CD3+CD56-NKG2C+ fraction as well were these clonotypes, in a handful of donors.

Following a re-call of the 5' RACE reads, TCRdb has one entry per CDR3 protein and lacks DNA. The sample is made up of approximately 420,000 distinct CDR3 sequences, and the top ten hold about 10% of it. A note on this clonotype: The target antigen is unknown.

This CDR3 is built from 12 residues. The germline V gene encodes CDR1 SEHNR and CDR2 FQNEAQ (reference sequence). The rearrangement joins TRBV7-9 to TRBJ2-5. The clonotype comes from a woman aged 50 to 65 in good health. The material sequenced was blood T cells: a sorted CD56 or NKG2C T cell subset, CD4+ or CD8+ T cells, or bulk PBMC T cells (not recorded which). This CDR3 is CASSTVLETQYF.